A selection of T cell receptor beta chains follows, all from one sample in a study of T cell changes during pregnancy in multiple sclerosis. Sequencing was performed with immunoSEQ multiplex PCR; in TCRdb, only in-frame clones are kept and a portion is missing. The sample comprises about 38,000 clones, around nine tenths of which are singletons, and around 0.57% rests with the top ten. The sample consisted of CD4+ T cells from peripheral blood mononuclear cells, taken before pregnancy. All receptors come from a female donor with multiple sclerosis, enrolled in a pregnancy study. Both conserved end residues are part of each CDR3. The D gene is left open where the match is weak. Clone size is shown for a subset of rows, as once, few, many or a class of expanded clone.

clone size	D gene	V gene	J gene	CDR3 protein	CDR3 DNA
.	.	TRBV28	TRBJ1-1	CASSLGTMNTEAFF	TGTGCCAGCAGTTTAGGGACTATGAACACTGAAGCTTTCTTT
.	TRBD2	TRBV29-1	TRBJ2-5	CSVLRGGGTETQYF	TGCAGCGTGCTCCGGGGGGGTGGGACGGAGACCCAGTACTTC
.	TRBD1	TRBV5-1	TRBJ1-2	CASRETGGYGYTF	TGCGCCAGCAGGGAGACAGGGGGCTATGGCTACACCTTC
.	TRBD2	TRBV19	TRBJ2-2	CASSILAGYAGELFF	TGTGCCAGTAGTATCCTAGCGGGGTACGCCGGGGAGCTGTTTTTT
.	.	TRBV2	TRBJ1-5	CASSDVAQPQHF	TGTGCCAGCAGTGATGTAGCTCAGCCCCAGCATTTT
.	.	TRBV14	TRBJ2-1	CASSQDRGLYLHNEQFF	TGTGCCAGCAGCCAAGATCGAGGTCTCTATCTTCACAATGAGCAGTTCTTC
.	.	TRBV7-9	TRBJ2-1	CASSLARRGSSYNEQFF	TGTGCCAGCAGCTTAGCGCGTCGAGGGAGCTCCTACAATGAGCAGTTCTTC
.	.	TRBV11-2	TRBJ1-2	CASSPRDYGYTF	TGTGCCAGCAGCCCTCGGGACTATGGCTACACCTTC
.	.	TRBV6-1	TRBJ2-7	CASRLAVLISYEQYF	TGTGCCAGCAGATTAGCGGTGCTGATCTCCTACGAGCAGTACTTC
.	.	TRBV28	TRBJ1-1	CASSLGYTEAFF	TGTGCCAGCAGTTTGGGCTACACTGAAGCTTTCTTT
few	.	TRBV27	TRBJ2-7	CAREVPEQYF	TGTGCCCGAGAGGTCCCCGAGCAGTACTTC
.	TRBD1	TRBV6-5	TRBJ2-7	CASTGQGEQYF	TGTGCCAGCACGGGACAGGGTGAGCAGTACTTC
.	.	TRBV28	TRBJ2-1	CASSSLAVSYNEQFF	TGTGCCAGCAGTTCTTTAGCGGTATCCTACAATGAGCAGTTCTTC
.	.	TRBV28	TRBJ1-3	CASSLRSSGNTIYF	TGTGCCAGCAGTTTACGGAGCTCTGGAAACACCATATATTTT
.	TRBD1	TRBV30	TRBJ2-7	CAWKLPGQGTYEQYF	TGTGCCTGGAAGCTCCCCGGACAGGGAACCTACGAGCAGTACTTC
.	.	TRBV27	TRBJ2-1	CASSVRFRGGQSNEQFF	TGTGCCAGCAGTGTCCGGTTTAGGGGGGGCCAATCAAATGAGCAGTTCTTC
.	.	TRBV5-1	TRBJ2-5	CASSLSGVNQETQYF	TGCGCCAGCAGCTTGTCCGGGGTGAATCAAGAGACCCAGTACTTC
.	.	TRBV5-6	TRBJ1-5	CASSLRGSNQPQHF	TGTGCCAGCAGCTTGCGGGGTAGCAATCAGCCCCAGCATTTT
.	TRBD1	TRBV18	TRBJ1-4	CASSPPGRGEKLFF	TGTGCCAGCTCACCCCCGGGCAGGGGGGAAAAACTGTTTTTT
.	.	TRBV19	TRBJ1-3	CASSIGLGTSGNTIYF	TGTGCCAGTAGTATCGGTTTGGGCACCTCTGGAAACACCATATATTTT
.	TRBD1	TRBV30	TRBJ1-5	CAWSGQGWDQPQHF	TGTGCCTGGAGCGGACAGGGGTGGGATCAGCCCCAGCATTTT
.	TRBD1	TRBV30	TRBJ2-5	CAWSVTGGKTQYF	TGTGCCTGGAGTGTCACAGGGGGGAAGACCCAGTACTTC
.	TRBD2	TRBV5-1	TRBJ2-1	CASSLDPAGALYNEQFF	TGCGCCAGCAGCTTGGATCCAGCGGGGGCACTCTACAATGAGCAGTTCTTC
.	TRBD2	TRBV6-5	TRBJ2-7	CASSIAGGPFEQYF	TGTGCCAGCAGCATTGCGGGGGGGCCTTTCGAGCAGTACTTC
.	TRBD1	TRBV7-9	TRBJ2-7	CASRRTGLGEQYF	TGTGCCAGCAGGCGGACAGGGTTGGGCGAGCAGTACTTC
.	.	TRBV6-5	TRBJ2-5	CASSYAGTLTGETQYF	TGTGCCAGCAGTTACGCCGGGACACTGACCGGAGAGACCCAGTACTTC
.	.	TRBV25-1	TRBJ1-1	CASSESRVRHTEAFF	TGTGCCAGCAGTGAATCGAGGGTTAGACACACTGAAGCTTTCTTT
.	.	TRBV28	TRBJ2-7	CASSLGVRSAYEQYF	TGTGCCAGCAGTTTAGGAGTACGGTCTGCCTACGAGCAGTACTTC
.	.	TRBV2	TRBJ2-7	CASKIGDEQYF	TGTGCCAGCAAGATCGGGGACGAGCAGTACTTC
.	.	TRBV14	TRBJ1-1	CASSWAGGNTEAFF	TGTGCCAGCAGCTGGGCAGGTGGGAACACTGAAGCTTTCTTT
.	TRBD2	TRBV7-9	TRBJ2-7	CASSLSGLAYEQYF	TGTGCCAGCAGCTTGTCGGGACTAGCCTACGAGCAGTACTTC
.	TRBD2	TRBV6-5	TRBJ2-5	CASSYERGATQYF	TGTGCCAGCAGTTACGAGCGGGGGGCGACCCAGTACTTC
.	TRBD1	TRBV2	TRBJ2-2	CASSGQGTGELFF	TGTGCCAGCTCAGGACAGGGTACCGGGGAGCTGTTTTTT
few	.	TRBV11-3	TRBJ1-1	CASSVSLNTEAFF	TGTGCCAGCAGCGTGAGCCTGAACACTGAAGCTTTCTTT
.	.	TRBV4-1	TRBJ1-1	CASSQGYFQGSSTEAFF	TGCGCCAGCAGCCAAGGGTATTTTCAGGGGTCCAGCACTGAAGCTTTCTTT
.	TRBD1	TRBV4-3	TRBJ2-7	CASSQGGQGYEQYF	TGCGCCAGCAGCCAAGGGGGACAGGGCTACGAGCAGTACTTC
.	.	TRBV6-1	TRBJ1-5	CASSASGSPWGYSNQPQHF	TGTGCCAGCAGTGCCAGCGGGTCTCCCTGGGGCTATAGCAATCAGCCCCAGCATTTT
.	.	TRBV1	TRBJ1-6	CTSSKQTHNSPLHF	TGCACCAGCAGCAAACAGACACATAATTCACCCCTCCACTTT
.	TRBD1	TRBV5-1	TRBJ1-2	CASSKPDRGPHGYTF	TGCGCCAGCAGCAAGCCGGACAGGGGTCCCCATGGCTACACCTTC
.	TRBD1	TRBV14	TRBJ1-1	CASRRQGMNTEAFF	TGTGCCAGCAGGAGACAGGGGATGAACACTGAAGCTTTCTTT
.	.	TRBV5-1	TRBJ1-6	CASSNKLQGSSYNSPLHF	TGCGCCAGCAGCAACAAACTTCAGGGCAGCTCCTATAATTCACCCCTCCACTTT
.	TRBD2	TRBV11-2	TRBJ2-5	CASRRLAGFGETQYF	TGTGCCAGCAGGCGACTAGCGGGATTTGGAGAGACCCAGTACTTC
.	TRBD1	TRBV30	TRBJ2-7	CAWSVRTGWNEQYF	TGTGCCTGGAGTGTAAGGACAGGGTGGAACGAGCAGTACTTC
.	.	TRBV5-1	TRBJ1-1	CASSFSLGDTEAFF	TGCGCCAGCAGCTTTTCTCTCGGAGACACTGAAGCTTTCTTT
.	TRBD2	TRBV2	TRBJ2-1	CASRALAGGYNEQFF	TGTGCCAGCAGGGCACTAGCGGGGGGGTACAATGAGCAGTTCTTC
.	.	TRBV2	TRBJ1-3	CASWDNSGNTIYF	TGTGCCAGCTGGGACAACTCTGGAAACACCATATATTTT
.	.	TRBV5-1	TRBJ1-4	CASSPRGMGEKLFF	TGCGCCAGCAGCCCCAGGGGTATGGGTGAAAAACTGTTTTTT
.	TRBD2	TRBV5-4	TRBJ2-7	CASSLDASGGAYEQYF	TGTGCCAGCAGCTTGGACGCTAGCGGGGGGGCGTACGAGCAGTACTTC
.	.	TRBV7-9	TRBJ1-1	CASSLATGPLMNTEAFF	TGTGCCAGCAGCTTAGCGACAGGCCCGCTTATGAACACTGAAGCTTTCTTT
once	.	TRBV5-4	TRBJ1-1	CASSFFREGYTEAFF	TGTGCCAGCAGCTTCTTCAGGGAAGGGTACACTGAAGCTTTCTTT